Listed below are T cell receptor beta chains from one sample, sequenced in a study of T cell repertoires in aging, cancer and after chemotherapy. TCRdb analysed the multiplex PCR reads with MiXCR anew, one entry per CDR3 protein. The data contain several thousand distinct CDR3 sequences, approximately 33% of them singletons. The sample consisted of blood. The receptors were gathered from a human donor with a blood cancer. The donor label of this sample is uncertain. The CDR3 runs from the conserved cysteine through the conserved F or W. The order of the fields is V gene, J gene, D gene, CDR3 protein. The D gene is left open where the match is weak.

v_gene: TRBV11-3; j_gene: TRBJ1-3; d_gene: NA; CDR3aa: CASSQGRGGNTIYF
v_gene: TRBV6-4; j_gene: TRBJ2-1; d_gene: NA; CDR3aa: CASNKEAGSYNEQFF
v_gene: TRBV18; j_gene: TRBJ2-2; d_gene: NA; CDR3aa: CASSPPNPYTGELFF
v_gene: TRBV18; j_gene: TRBJ2-7; d_gene: NA; CDR3aa: CASSQVDVNEQYF
v_gene: TRBV12-3/TRBV12-4; j_gene: TRBJ2-4; d_gene: TRBD1; CDR3aa: CASSLGQGDATQYF
v_gene: TRBV18; j_gene: TRBJ1-2; d_gene: NA; CDR3aa: CASSPPWQAVAGYTF
v_gene: TRBV12-3/TRBV12-4; j_gene: TRBJ1-6; d_gene: NA; CDR3aa: CASSLRPRNSPLHF
v_gene: TRBV18; j_gene: TRBJ2-7; d_gene: TRBD1; CDR3aa: CASSPSGTGPYEQYF
v_gene: TRBV30; j_gene: TRBJ1-4; d_gene: TRBD1; CDR3aa: CAWSGQGWEKLFF
v_gene: TRBV5-6; j_gene: TRBJ2-5; d_gene: TRBD2; CDR3aa: CASSGTSGNQETQYF
v_gene: TRBV7-2; j_gene: TRBJ1-1; d_gene: TRBD1; CDR3aa: CASSLSYTGEGEAFF
v_gene: TRBV6-5; j_gene: TRBJ1-5; d_gene: NA; CDR3aa: CASSTGLNQPQHF
v_gene: TRBV6-6; j_gene: TRBJ2-1; d_gene: NA; CDR3aa: CASSYSIFNKQFF
v_gene: TRBV19; j_gene: TRBJ2-7; d_gene: NA; CDR3aa: CASATATYEQYF
v_gene: TRBV19; j_gene: TRBJ1-1; d_gene: NA; CDR3aa: CASSIAASQAGSTEAFF
v_gene: TRBV13; j_gene: TRBJ2-1; d_gene: NA; CDR3aa: CASSYKEDGSYNEQFF
v_gene: TRBV20-1; j_gene: TRBJ1-2; d_gene: NA; CDR3aa: CSALPDYGYTF
v_gene: TRBV29-1; j_gene: TRBJ1-4; d_gene: TRBD1; CDR3aa: CSAHRGLSNEKLFF
v_gene: TRBV5-1; j_gene: TRBJ1-2; d_gene: TRBD1; CDR3aa: CASSPTGVIHGYTF
v_gene: TRBV27; j_gene: TRBJ2-1; d_gene: NA; CDR3aa: CASSMGRGYNEQFF
v_gene: TRBV12-3/TRBV12-4; j_gene: TRBJ1-2; d_gene: NA; CDR3aa: CASTQGTPLGGYTF
v_gene: TRBV6-5; j_gene: TRBJ1-6; d_gene: NA; CDR3aa: CARSPTSGARALSLHF
v_gene: TRBV19; j_gene: TRBJ1-5; d_gene: TRBD1; CDR3aa: CASSISGTGSQPQHF
v_gene: TRBV19; j_gene: TRBJ2-5; d_gene: NA; CDR3aa: CASTSSGGRETQYF
v_gene: TRBV12-3/TRBV12-4; j_gene: TRBJ2-7; d_gene: NA; CDR3aa: CASSSGYEQYF
v_gene: TRBV5-4; j_gene: TRBJ2-5; d_gene: TRBD1; CDR3aa: CASSSIPRDRGLKETQYF